A single sample is the source of the 6 T cell receptor beta chains below, sequenced in a study of cytomegalovirus exposure and HLA in healthy donors (dated 2017 in TCRdb). The library was obtained by the immunoSEQ multiplex PCR assay. The multiplex PCR relied on a mix of 60 forward primers for TCR Vbeta segments and 13 reverse primers for TCR Jbeta segments. This immuneACCESS table, as held by TCRdb, lists in-frame sequences with V and J called but not all clones. Of the missing ones, under half trace to an unresolved V gene in checked studies; the others have no known cause. This sample has around 150,000 clones in its table, and 70% to 90% of those were observed once. The ten largest clones represent roughly 2.2% of the sample. The sample consisted of PBMCs. Receptors originate from a man aged 18 to 30 in good health and CMV-seropositive.

The chain recombines TRBV5-5 with TRBJ2-7; 7 bases match TRBD1. J lost 0 bases, V lost 2 bases, and 8 bases had no gene match. The CDR3 consists of 16 residues. CDR1 SGHKS and CDR2 YYEKEE come from the germline V gene (reference sequence). The CDR3: CASSFRQGIGSYEQYF. The CDR3 DNA sequence: TGTGCCAGCAGCTTCCGACAGGGAATAGGCTCCTACGAGCAGTACTTC.

V is TRBV4-2 and J is TRBJ2-5, with TRBD2 identical over 11 bases. TRBJ2-7 matches the DNA end more closely, so the J call is doubtful. Germline V gene data show CDR1 as LGHNA and CDR2 as YNFKEQ. The length of the CDR3 is 19 residues. CDR3 sequence: CASSQGVSSGGPPLNEQYF. For the CDR3, the DNA is TGTGCCAGCAGCCAAGGGGTATCTAGCGGGGGGCCTCCGTTGAACGAGCAGTACTTC.

V is TRBV4-1 and J is TRBJ2-1; D not certain. This CDR3 contains 17 residues. CDR1 and CDR2 from the germline V gene are MGHRA and YSYEKL. Trimming cost V 1 base and J 0 bases, with 13 bases left between them. In DNA form, the CDR3 reads TGCGCCAGCAGCCAAGTTGGCGCGCGGAGCTCCTACAATGAGCAGTTCTTC. It translates to CASSQVGARSSYNEQFF.

The genes are TRBV4-3 and TRBJ2-2; 7 bases match TRBD1. Losses at the gene ends were 4 bases for V and 7 bases for J; bases not matched to a gene: 6. CDR3 length equals 14 residues. Germline V gene data show CDR1 as LGHNA and CDR2 as YSLEER. The CDR3 sequence is CASSRNTGDGELFF. Written as DNA, the CDR3 is TGCGCCAGCAGCCGCAACACAGGGGACGGGGAGCTGTTTTTT.

J is TRBJ1-2 and V is TRBV6-5, with 11 positions matching TRBD1. The V and J ends lost 6 bases and 3 bases, in that order; junction bases with no gene match: 6. Germline-derived CDR1 and CDR2 are MNHEY and SVGAGI. The CDR3 has 15 residues. CDR3 DNA sequence: TGTGCCAGCAGATCCAGGACAGGGGGCTACTATGGCTACACCTTC. It translates to CASRSRTGGYYGYTF.

The genes are TRBV4-1 and TRBJ2-2; 9 nucleotides agree with TRBD1. CDR1 and CDR2 (germline): MGHRA, YSYEKL. The CDR3 length is 15 residues. V dropped 7 bases and J dropped 6; count of bases not matched to a gene: 9. CDR3 nucleotides: TGCGCCAGCACACCGGGACAGGGCATGGCCGGGGAGCTGTTTTTT. Its protein product is CASTPGQGMAGELFF.